What follows describes a single TCR beta chain. The CDR3 has 15 residues. V lost 9 bases, J lost 1 base, and 19 bases lay in between. Per germline, CDR1 ENHRY and CDR2 SYGVKD. Amplifying from RNA transcripts, the study obtained TCR beta CDR3 regions. HTBI primers served in a first-round RT-PCR, which a second-round multiplex PCR followed. One entry per CDR3 protein results from TCRdb running MiXCR on the multiplex PCR reads. The table includes 600,000 to 700,000 distinct CDR3 sequences, about 41% detected once. This sample is drawn from a study of Graves' ophthalmopathy and Graves' hyperthyroidism. This chain uses TRBV10-3 with TRBJ2-7; D may be TRBD2 (6 bases). The source material was peripheral blood. The receptor was isolated from an adult man with Graves' ophthalmopathy. CDR3 nucleotide sequence: TGTGCCATGGCAAGGGGAGGTCAGCCTTCCTACGAGCAGTACTTC. The encoded protein is CAMARGGQPSYEQYF.